The TCR beta chain described here comes from a study of blood T cell repertoires in COVID-19. This clone was seen a few times. TCRdb keeps only in-frame clones here, not all; method: immunoSEQ multiplex PCR. The sample contains some 240,000 clones, roughly four fifths of which appear only once. The sample consisted of peripheral blood. The sequence came from an older woman with COVID-19, enrolled during active disease.

The CDR3 spells CASSDGTSSSGANVLTF. The CDR3 DNA follows: TGTGCCAGCAGTGACGGGACTAGCAGCTCTGGGGCCAACGTCCTGACTTTC. The rearrangement uses TRBV6-4 and TRBJ2-6; 9 bases agree with TRBD2. The ends lost 2 bases at V and 0 bases at J; junction bases unmatched: 2. The CDR3 extends over 17 amino acids. CDR1 and CDR2 from the germline V gene are MRHNA and SNTAGT.